This T cell receptor (beta chain) was documented in a study of cytomegalovirus exposure and HLA in healthy donors. Study findings and constraints: The authors listed 164 TCR beta chains as cytomegalovirus-associated.

PCR amplification relied on 60 Vbeta primers (plus 13 Jbeta primers). Using immunoSEQ multiplex PCR, the repertoire was profiled, and TCRdb retains in-frame clones only, with some absent. The sample lists some 200,000 clones; 82% were seen once. Participants comprised healthy donors of bone marrow. For this clone: Its antigen remains unidentified.

This CDR3 comprises 16 residues. V shed 2 bases and J 7 bases; nucleotides not matched to a gene: 11. Germline V gene data show CDR1 as MNHEY and CDR2 as SVGAGI. The sequenced sample was PBMCs. This TCR was recovered from a boy younger than 10 in good health and CMV-seronegative. The chain combines TRBV6-5 with TRBJ2-5; the match to TRBD2 covers 9 bases. DNA for the CDR3: TGTGCCAGCAGTTACGGGTCTAGCGGGGAGATCGGGACCCAGTACTTC. Its protein product is CASSYGSSGEIGTQYF.